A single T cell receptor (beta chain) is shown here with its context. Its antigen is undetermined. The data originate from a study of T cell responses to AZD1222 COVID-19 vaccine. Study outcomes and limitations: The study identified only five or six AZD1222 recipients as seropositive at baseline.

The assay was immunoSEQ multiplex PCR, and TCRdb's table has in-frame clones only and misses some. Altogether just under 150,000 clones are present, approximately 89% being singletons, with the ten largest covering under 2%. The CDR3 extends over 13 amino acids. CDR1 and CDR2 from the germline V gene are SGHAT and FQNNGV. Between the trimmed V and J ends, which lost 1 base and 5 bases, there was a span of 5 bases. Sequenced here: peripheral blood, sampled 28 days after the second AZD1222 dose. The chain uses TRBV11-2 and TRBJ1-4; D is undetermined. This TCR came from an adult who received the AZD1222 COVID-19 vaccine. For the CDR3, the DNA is TGTGCCAGCAGCTTAGGCAGAAATGAAAAACTGTTTTTT. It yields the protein CASSLGRNEKLFF.